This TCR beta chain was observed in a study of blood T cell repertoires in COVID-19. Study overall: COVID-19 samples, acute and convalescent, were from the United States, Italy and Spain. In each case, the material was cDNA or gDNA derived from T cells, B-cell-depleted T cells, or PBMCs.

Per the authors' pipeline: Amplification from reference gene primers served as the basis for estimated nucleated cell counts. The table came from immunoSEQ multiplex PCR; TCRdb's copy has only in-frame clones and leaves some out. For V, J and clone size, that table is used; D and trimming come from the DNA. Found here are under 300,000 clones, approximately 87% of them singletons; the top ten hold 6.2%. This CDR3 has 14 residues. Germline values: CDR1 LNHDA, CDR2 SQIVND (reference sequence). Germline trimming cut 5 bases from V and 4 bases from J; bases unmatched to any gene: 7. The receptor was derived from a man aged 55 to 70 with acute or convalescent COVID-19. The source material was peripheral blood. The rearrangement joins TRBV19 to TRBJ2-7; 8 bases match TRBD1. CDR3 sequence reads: CASSPRTGSYEQYF. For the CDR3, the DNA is TGTGCCAGTAGTCCGCGGACAGGGTCTTACGAGCAGTACTTC.